This T cell receptor beta chain was identified in a study of T cells in Graves' hyperthyroidism and ophthalmopathy. The CDR3 runs to 13 residues. Germline CDR1 reads SGHTA; CDR2 reads FQGNSA. Trimming shortened V by 3 bases and J by 6 bases, and 11 bases separated the two germline ends. RNA transcripts served as the template for amplifying TCR beta CDR3 regions. When the TCR CDR3 underwent first-round RT-PCR, the HTBI primer set was used. One entry per CDR3 protein results from TCRdb running MiXCR on the multiplex PCR reads. The top ten hold under 20% of the sample, which has roughly 500,000 distinct CDR3 sequences, 46% seen once.

The origin of this receptor is an adult woman with Graves' disease, either hyperthyroidism or ophthalmopathy (not recorded which). The genes are TRBV7-2 and TRBJ2-5; D is unclear. Sequences were obtained from peripheral blood or thyroid tissue (not recorded which). The chain's CDR3 is CASSFVAEQTQYF. As DNA, the CDR3 is TGTGCCAGCAGCTTCGTCGCAGAGCAGACCCAGTACTTC. The full variable domain, with the rest looked up from reference TRBV7-2 and TRBJ2-5, is GAGVSQSPSNKVTEKGKDVELRCDPISGHTALYWYRQSLGQGLEFLIYFQGNSAPDKSGLPSDRFSAERTGGSVSTLTIQRTQQEDSAVYLCASSFVAEQTQYFGPGTRLLVL.